This T cell receptor beta chain is from a study of blood T cell repertoires in COVID-19. Study-level background: T cells, B-cell-depleted T cells, or PBMCs supplied cDNA or gDNA.

Original processing notes: For nucleated cells, counts were estimated from reference gene primer amplification. The protocol was immunoSEQ multiplex PCR, while the TCRdb copy is restricted to in-frame clones and leaves out a portion. The V and J calls and clone size are taken from that table; D and trimming were inferred from the DNA. The profile covers about 190,000 clones, with about 77% appearing a single time and about 3% taken by the ten largest. The CDR3 is 14 amino acids. Germline-derived CDR1 and CDR2 are SGHNT and YENEEA. Trimming at V came to 8 bases and at J to 6 bases, leaving 11 bases not matched to a gene.

The sequence came from a woman of 80 years or more with active or convalescent COVID-19. The chain combines TRBV11-3 with TRBJ2-7; TRBD2 aligns across 9 bases. The material sequenced was peripheral blood. The CDR3 here is CASPGGLASTEQYF. The CDR3 DNA reads as TGTGCCAGCCCAGGGGGACTAGCTTCTACCGAGCAGTACTTC.